One and the same sample provided the 8 T cell receptor beta chains below, sequenced in a study of Ad26.COV2.S vaccination and SARS-CoV-2 variants (dated by TCRdb to the early 2020s). Library preparation employed the immunoSEQ multiplex PCR assay. As stored in TCRdb, this immuneACCESS dataset retains in-frame rearrangements with V and J assigned. A fraction of the clones does not appear; measured against another copy, unresolved V genes explain less than half of the discrepancy, and the remainder lacks a known reason. The sample records some 480,000 clones, around nine tenths of which are singletons. The ten largest make up roughly 13% of the sample. The sample's treatment or condition label is to be understood as: roughly 19 received Ad26.COV2.S at low or high dose, single or two shots; roughly five received placebo; per-sample allocation not given. Repertoires of vaccine and placebo recipients were sequenced from samples collected on day 63 after the first injection.

Source: peripheral blood, taken in a trial of Ad26.COV2.S vaccine versus placebo. These receptors were taken from a person aged 18-60 years who received the Ad26.COV2.S COVID-19 vaccine or a placebo.

The rearrangement uses TRBV11-2 and TRBJ1-2; 7 positions agree with TRBD1. CDR1 and CDR2 from the germline V gene are SGHAT and FQNNGV. CDR3 size: 16 residues. The V gene end was trimmed by 4 bases and the J gene end by 5 bases; junction bases not matched to a gene: 13. The CDR3 bases are TGTGCCAGCAGCTCAACCTCAGGGGGGACACTGTATGGCTACACCTTC. Translation gives CASSSTSGGTLYGYTF. The full variable domain, with the rest looked up from reference TRBV11-2 and TRBJ1-2, is EAGVAQSPRYKIIEKRQSVAFWCNPISGHATLYWYQQILGQGPKLLIQFQNNGVVDDSQLPKDRFSAERLKGVDSTLKIQPAKLEDSAVYLCASSSTSGGTLYGYTFGSGTRLTVV.

This clone was recorded a few times. This sequence joins TRBV27 and TRBJ1-5, with TRBD1 as a possible D gene (5 bases). The germline gives CDR1 MNHEY, CDR2 SMNVEV (reference sequence). V lost 8 bases and J lost 0, with 20 bases in between. The CDR3 runs to 17 residues. CDR3 residues: CASFRPGGPNSNQPQHF. CDR3 nucleotide sequence: TGTGCCAGCTTCCGCCCGGGGGGACCAAATAGCAATCAGCCCCAGCATTTT.

V gene TRBV11-2 combines with J gene TRBJ1-5; D unclear. Looked up from germline, CDR1 is SGHAT and CDR2 is FQNNGV. Trimming stripped 2 bases from V and 2 bases from J, with 4 bases between. This CDR3 spans 13 amino acids. The chain's CDR3 is CASSLSGNQPQHF. Written as DNA, the CDR3 is TGTGCCAGCAGCTTAAGTGGCAATCAGCCCCAGCATTTT.

This rearrangement joins TRBV7-2 to TRBJ1-2; TRBD1 is a possible D gene (5 bases). V lost 5 bases, J lost 2 bases, and 15 bases lay in between. The germline gives CDR1 SGHTA, CDR2 FQGNSA. This CDR3 spans 15 amino acids. CDR3 sequence reads: CASSNDFGGNYGYTF. CDR3 in DNA: TGTGCCAGCAGCAACGATTTCGGGGGGAACTATGGCTACACCTTC. Full variable domain (rest looked up from reference TRBV7-2 and TRBJ1-2): GAGVSQSPSNKVTEKGKDVELRCDPISGHTALYWYRQSLGQGLEFLIYFQGNSAPDKSGLPSDRFSAERTGGSVSTLTIQRTQQEDSAVYLCASSNDFGGNYGYTFGSGTRLTVV.

The chain links TRBV5-5 to TRBJ2-7; D remains ambiguous. Germline V gene data show CDR1 as SGHKS and CDR2 as YYEKEE (reference sequence). The germline V and J ends were trimmed by 0 bases and 4 bases, with 5 bases remaining between them. This CDR3 region has 12 residues. CDR3: CASSLGVYEQYF. The CDR3, as DNA: TGTGCCAGCAGCTTGGGGGTTTACGAGCAGTACTTC.

This chain links TRBV14 with TRBJ1-4; D not resolved. Trimming cost V 0 bases and J 14 bases, with 13 bases left between them. This CDR3 has 13 amino acids. CDR1 SGHDN and CDR2 FVKESK come from the germline V gene. The CDR3 DNA follows: TGTGCCAGCAGCCAAGATCTGCCGGGTGGGCTGTTTTTT. Translation: CASSQDLPGGLFF.

The CDR3: CASSLAAGRTEAFF. The DNA for the CDR3 is TGTGCCAGCAGCTTAGCAGCAGGGAGGACTGAAGCTTTCTTT. The chain has TRBV7-2 and TRBJ1-1, with a possible D match to TRBD1 (5 bases). With 0 bases removed from V and 5 bases from J, the gap between germline ends came to 10 bases. Germline V gives CDR1 SGHTA, CDR2 FQGNSA. The CDR3 spans 14 residues.

The chain links TRBV28 to TRBJ2-3; D is unclear. This CDR3 is 12 amino acids long. Trimming cost V 10 bases and J 2 bases, with 10 bases left between them. Germline values: CDR1 MDHEN, CDR2 SYDVKM. The CDR3 DNA reads TGTGCCATACGGAAAATCACAGATACGCAGTATTTT. It yields the protein CAIRKITDTQYF.